Listed below are T cell receptor beta chains from one sample, sequenced in a study of OX40 agonist ivuxolimab in advanced cancers. Sequenced by immunoSEQ multiplex PCR; TCRdb stores in-frame clones only, minus some. The data contain around 50,000 clones, approximately 90% of them singletons. The specimen was CD4+ or CD8+ T cells sorted from blood, collected in a trial of the OX40 agonist ivuxolimab. The receptors derive from an adult with an advanced solid tumor such as melanoma, head and neck, liver or kidney cancer. Both conserved end residues are part of each CDR3. Fields, in order: clone size, V gene, J gene, D gene, CDR3 DNA, CDR3 protein. The D gene is left open where the match is weak. Where a row states a size, it is once, few, many or the class of an expanded clone; other rows omit it.

abundance: .; v_gene: TRBV19; j_gene: TRBJ2-1; d_gene: .; CDR3nt: TGTGCCAGTAGTATGGGGAGCGGTTCCTACAATGAGCAGTTCTTC; CDR3aa: CASSMGSGSYNEQFF
abundance: .; v_gene: TRBV2; j_gene: TRBJ2-1; d_gene: .; CDR3nt: TGTGCCAGCAGTGAGTGGGACGGCTTATACAATGAGCAGTTCTTC; CDR3aa: CASSEWDGLYNEQFF
abundance: .; v_gene: TRBV2; j_gene: TRBJ1-4; d_gene: .; CDR3nt: TGTGCCGGCTCCCCCGCAACTAATGAAAAACTGTTTTTT; CDR3aa: CAGSPATNEKLFF
abundance: .; v_gene: TRBV6-1; j_gene: TRBJ2-4; d_gene: .; CDR3nt: TGTGCCAGCAGTGGGTACCAAGAGGGAAACATTCAGTACTTC; CDR3aa: CASSGYQEGNIQYF
abundance: .; v_gene: TRBV18; j_gene: TRBJ2-3; d_gene: .; CDR3nt: TGTGCCAGCTCACCCATACCGGGACTCAGGTCAGATACGCAGTATTTT; CDR3aa: CASSPIPGLRSDTQYF
abundance: .; v_gene: TRBV28; j_gene: TRBJ1-4; d_gene: .; CDR3nt: TGTGCCAGCAGTCCCGACGGGGGAAGGGAAAAACTGTTTTTT; CDR3aa: CASSPDGGREKLFF
abundance: .; v_gene: TRBV27; j_gene: TRBJ2-1; d_gene: TRBD2; CDR3nt: TGTGCCAGCGGGGAGACTAGCGGGAGGGCCTACAATGAGCAGTTCTTC; CDR3aa: CASGETSGRAYNEQFF
abundance: many; v_gene: TRBV5-4; j_gene: TRBJ1-1; d_gene: .; CDR3nt: TGTGCCAGCAGCCCGGACGGGAACACTGAAGCTTTCTTT; CDR3aa: CASSPDGNTEAFF
abundance: .; v_gene: TRBV7-9; j_gene: TRBJ2-3; d_gene: .; CDR3nt: TGTGCCAGCACCCGTTCAGGGACAGATACGCAGTATTTT; CDR3aa: CASTRSGTDTQYF
abundance: .; v_gene: TRBV19; j_gene: TRBJ2-6; d_gene: .; CDR3nt: TGTGCCAGTAGTATAGGAGGGTTTAATCTCCCTGGGGCCAACGTCCTGACTTTC; CDR3aa: CASSIGGFNLPGANVLTF
abundance: .; v_gene: TRBV13; j_gene: TRBJ1-2; d_gene: .; CDR3nt: TGTGCCAGCAGCTTAATTGGGAGAAAGGATGGCTACACCTTC; CDR3aa: CASSLIGRKDGYTF
abundance: .; v_gene: TRBV2; j_gene: TRBJ2-1; d_gene: .; CDR3nt: TGTGCCAGCAGTGAAGGGACAGTGAGCTACAATGAGCAGTTCTTC; CDR3aa: CASSEGTVSYNEQFF
abundance: once; v_gene: TRBV28; j_gene: TRBJ1-5; d_gene: .; CDR3nt: TGTGCCAGCAGTGGGGGGCTGAGCAATCAGCCCCAGCATTTT; CDR3aa: CASSGGLSNQPQHF